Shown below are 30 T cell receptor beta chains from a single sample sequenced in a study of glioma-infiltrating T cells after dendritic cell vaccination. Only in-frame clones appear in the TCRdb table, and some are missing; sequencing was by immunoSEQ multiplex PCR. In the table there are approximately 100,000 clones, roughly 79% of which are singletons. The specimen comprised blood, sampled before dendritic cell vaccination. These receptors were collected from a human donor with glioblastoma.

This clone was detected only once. In DNA form, the CDR3 reads TGTGCCAGCAGTGCCCCTTCGGGGATAGGAGGCTACACCTTC. This translates into CASSAPSGIGGYTF. The V call is TRBV6-1, the J call TRBJ1-2, with D unresolved. The CDR3 has 14 residues. V dropped 4 bases and J dropped 8 bases, with 17 bases sitting between them. The germline V gene has CDR1 MNHNS and CDR2 SASEGT.

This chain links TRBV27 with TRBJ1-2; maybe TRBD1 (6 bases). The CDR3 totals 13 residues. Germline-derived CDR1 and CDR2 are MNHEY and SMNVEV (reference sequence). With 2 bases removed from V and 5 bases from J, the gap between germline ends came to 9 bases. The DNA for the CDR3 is TGTGCCAGCAGTTTAGGTCAGGGGTATGGCTACACCTTC. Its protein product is CASSLGQGYGYTF.

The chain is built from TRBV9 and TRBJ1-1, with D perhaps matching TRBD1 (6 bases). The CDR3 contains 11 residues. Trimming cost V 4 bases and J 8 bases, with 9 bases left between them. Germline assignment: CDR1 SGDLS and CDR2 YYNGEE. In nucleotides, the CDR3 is TGTGCCAGCAGCCCAGGACAGGAAGCTTTCTTT. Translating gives CASSPGQEAFF. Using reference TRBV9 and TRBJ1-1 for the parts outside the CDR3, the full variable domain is DSGVTQTPKHLITATGQRVTLRCSPRSGDLSVYWYQQSLDQGLQFLIQYYNGEERAKGNILERFSAQQFPDLHSELNLSSLELGDSALYFCASSPGQEAFFGQGTRLTVV.

This CDR3 is CASSVLETPTGGYTF. The CDR3 DNA follows: TGTGCCAGCAGCGTACTAGAAACGCCCACGGGGGGCTACACCTTC. The V and J genes are TRBV9 and TRBJ1-2; D is unresolved. The ends were cut back, 1 base at V and 8 bases at J, with 18 bases in the middle. The CDR3 length is 15 residues. The germline CDR1 and CDR2 sequences are SGDLS and YYNGEE.

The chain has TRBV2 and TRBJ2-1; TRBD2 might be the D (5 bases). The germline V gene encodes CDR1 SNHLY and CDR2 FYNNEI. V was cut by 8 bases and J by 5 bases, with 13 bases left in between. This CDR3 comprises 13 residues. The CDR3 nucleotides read TGTGCCAGCCGGCAAGGACTCAACAATGAGCAGTTCTTC. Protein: CASRQGLNNEQFF.

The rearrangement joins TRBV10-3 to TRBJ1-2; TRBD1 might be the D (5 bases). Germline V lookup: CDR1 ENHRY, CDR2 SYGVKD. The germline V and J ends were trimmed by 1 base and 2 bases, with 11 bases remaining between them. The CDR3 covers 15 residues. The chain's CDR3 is CAISEWGSINYGYTF. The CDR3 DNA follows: TGTGCCATCAGTGAGTGGGGCTCCATCAACTATGGCTACACCTTC.

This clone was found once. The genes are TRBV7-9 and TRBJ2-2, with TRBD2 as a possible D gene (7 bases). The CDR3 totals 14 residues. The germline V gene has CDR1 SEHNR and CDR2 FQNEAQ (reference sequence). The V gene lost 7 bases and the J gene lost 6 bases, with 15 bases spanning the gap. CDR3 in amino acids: CASNNPGGPGELFF. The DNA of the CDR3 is TGTGCCAGCAACAACCCGGGGGGCCCCGGGGAGCTGTTTTTT.

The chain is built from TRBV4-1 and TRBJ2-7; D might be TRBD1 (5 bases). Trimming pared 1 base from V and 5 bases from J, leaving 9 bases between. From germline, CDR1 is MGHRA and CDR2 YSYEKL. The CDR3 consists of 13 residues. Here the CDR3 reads CASSQAGRNEQYF. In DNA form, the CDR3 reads TGCGCCAGCAGCCAAGCAGGGCGGAACGAGCAGTACTTC.

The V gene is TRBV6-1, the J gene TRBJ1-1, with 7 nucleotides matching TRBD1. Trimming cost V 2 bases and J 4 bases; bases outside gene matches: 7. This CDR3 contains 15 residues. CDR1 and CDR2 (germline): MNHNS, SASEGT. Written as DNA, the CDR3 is TGTGCCAGCAGTGAATCGGGGACAGAAATCACTGAAGCTTTCTTT. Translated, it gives CASSESGTEITEAFF.

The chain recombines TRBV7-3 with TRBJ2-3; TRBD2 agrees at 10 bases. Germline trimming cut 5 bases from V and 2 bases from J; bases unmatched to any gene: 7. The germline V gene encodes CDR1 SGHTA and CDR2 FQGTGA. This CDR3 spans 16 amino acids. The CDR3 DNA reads TGTGCCAGCAGCCCGGGTAGCGGGGGGTCCACAGATACGCAGTATTTT. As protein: CASSPGSGGSTDTQYF.

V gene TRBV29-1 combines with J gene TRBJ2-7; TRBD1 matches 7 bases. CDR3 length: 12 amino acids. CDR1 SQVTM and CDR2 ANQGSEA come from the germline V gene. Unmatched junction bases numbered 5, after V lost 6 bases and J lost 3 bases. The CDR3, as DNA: TGCAGCGTCAGGGGACAGATCTACGAGCAGTACTTC. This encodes CSVRGQIYEQYF.

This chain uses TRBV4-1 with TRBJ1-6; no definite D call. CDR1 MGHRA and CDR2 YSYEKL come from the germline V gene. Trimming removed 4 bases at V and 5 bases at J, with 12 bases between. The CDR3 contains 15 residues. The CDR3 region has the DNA TGCGCCAGCAGCCCAAACGTGGAGAATAATTCACCCCTCCACTTT. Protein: CASSPNVENNSPLHF.

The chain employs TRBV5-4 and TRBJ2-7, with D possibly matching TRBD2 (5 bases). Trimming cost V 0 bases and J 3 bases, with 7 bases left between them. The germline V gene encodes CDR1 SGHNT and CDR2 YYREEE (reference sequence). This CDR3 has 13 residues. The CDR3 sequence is CASSLGEGYEQYF. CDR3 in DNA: TGTGCCAGCAGCTTGGGAGAGGGCTACGAGCAGTACTTC.

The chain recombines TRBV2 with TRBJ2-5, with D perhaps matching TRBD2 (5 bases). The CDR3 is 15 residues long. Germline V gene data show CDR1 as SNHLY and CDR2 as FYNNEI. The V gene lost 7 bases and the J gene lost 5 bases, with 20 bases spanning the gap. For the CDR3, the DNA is TGTGCCAGCACTAAACTCGGGGAGTCTGTTGAGACCCAGTACTTC. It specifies CASTKLGESVETQYF.

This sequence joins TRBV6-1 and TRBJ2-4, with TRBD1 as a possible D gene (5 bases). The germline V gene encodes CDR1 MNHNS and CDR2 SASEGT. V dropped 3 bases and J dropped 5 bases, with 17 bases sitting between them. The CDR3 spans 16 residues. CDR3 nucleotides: TGTGCCAGCAGTGACCATCAGGGTGGTTGGGAAAACATTCAGTACTTC. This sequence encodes CASSDHQGGWENIQYF.

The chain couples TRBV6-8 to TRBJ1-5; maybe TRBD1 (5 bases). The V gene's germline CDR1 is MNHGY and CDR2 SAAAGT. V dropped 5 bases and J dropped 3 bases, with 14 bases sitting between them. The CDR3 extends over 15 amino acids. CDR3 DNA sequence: TGTGCCAGCAGTCTACAGGACCGTGACAATCAGCCCCAGCATTTT. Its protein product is CASSLQDRDNQPQHF.

The CDR3 is CASSQANSGGPSYEQYF. The CDR3 nucleotides are TGCGCCAGCAGTCAAGCCAATAGCGGGGGACCCTCCTACGAGCAGTACTTC. The rearrangement links TRBV23-1 to TRBJ2-7; 9 nucleotides line up with TRBD2. TRBV23-1 is reported as an ORF; its role is uncertain. This CDR3 spans 17 amino acids. V trimming: 2 bases; J trimming: 0 bases; junction bases outside the gene matches: 8.

The CDR3, as DNA: TGTGCCAGCAGCTTGCTAGCTAACTATGGCTACACCTTC. Translating it yields CASSLLANYGYTF. This sequence joins TRBV5-6 and TRBJ1-2; no reliable D call. CDR1 and CDR2 (germline): SGHDT, YYEEEE. Trimming stripped 1 base from V and 0 bases from J, with 4 bases between. The CDR3 contains 13 residues.

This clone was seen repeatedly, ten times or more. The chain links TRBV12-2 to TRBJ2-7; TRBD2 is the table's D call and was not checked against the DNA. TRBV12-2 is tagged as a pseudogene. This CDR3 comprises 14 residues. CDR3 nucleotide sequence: TGTGCAAGTCGCTTAGCGCGGGACTTCTACGAGCAGTACTTC. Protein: CASRLARDFYEQYF.

This CDR3 is CASGAPRNYGYTF. The CDR3 DNA reads as TGTGCCAGCGGAGCCCCCCGTAACTATGGCTACACCTTC. J is TRBJ1-2 and V is TRBV19, with D unclear. The CDR3 length is 13 residues. Germline-derived CDR1 and CDR2 are LNHDA and SQIVND (reference sequence). V was cut by 9 bases and J by 1 base, with 12 bases left in between.

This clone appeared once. The CDR3 spells CASSLGTANTEAFF. The CDR3 region has the DNA TGCGCCAGCAGCTTGGGGACAGCGAACACTGAAGCTTTCTTT. The chain employs TRBV5-1 and TRBJ1-1; D possibly corresponds to TRBD1 (6 bases). V lost 0 bases to trimming and J lost 1 base, with 7 bases between them. The CDR3 is 14 amino acids. Germline loops: CDR1 SGHRS, CDR2 YFSETQ.

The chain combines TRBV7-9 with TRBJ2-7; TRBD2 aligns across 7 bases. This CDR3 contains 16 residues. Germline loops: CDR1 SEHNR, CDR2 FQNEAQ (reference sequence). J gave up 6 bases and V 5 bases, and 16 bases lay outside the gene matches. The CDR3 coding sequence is TGTGCCAGCAGCGATCTGCCGGTGGGACTAATCACCGAGCAGTACTTC. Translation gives CASSDLPVGLITEQYF.

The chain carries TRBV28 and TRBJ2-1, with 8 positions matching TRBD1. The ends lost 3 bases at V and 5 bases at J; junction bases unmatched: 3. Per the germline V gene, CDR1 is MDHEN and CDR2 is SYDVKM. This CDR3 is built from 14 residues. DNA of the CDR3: TGTGCCAGCAGTTTGGACAGGGCTGACAATGAGCAGTTCTTC. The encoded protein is CASSLDRADNEQFF.

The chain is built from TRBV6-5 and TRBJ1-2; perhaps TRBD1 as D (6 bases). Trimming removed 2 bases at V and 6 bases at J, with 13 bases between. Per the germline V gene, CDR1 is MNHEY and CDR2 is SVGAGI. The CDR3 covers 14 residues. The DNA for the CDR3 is TGTGCCAGCAGTTACGGGGCGGGGGCAAATGGCTACACCTTC. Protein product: CASSYGAGANGYTF.

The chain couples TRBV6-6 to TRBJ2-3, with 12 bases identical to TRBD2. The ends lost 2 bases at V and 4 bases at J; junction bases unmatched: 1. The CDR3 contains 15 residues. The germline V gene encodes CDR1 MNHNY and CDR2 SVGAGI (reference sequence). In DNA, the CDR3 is TGTGCCAGCAGTTACCTAGCGGGGGGGGCAGATACGCAGTATTTT. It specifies CASSYLAGGADTQYF.

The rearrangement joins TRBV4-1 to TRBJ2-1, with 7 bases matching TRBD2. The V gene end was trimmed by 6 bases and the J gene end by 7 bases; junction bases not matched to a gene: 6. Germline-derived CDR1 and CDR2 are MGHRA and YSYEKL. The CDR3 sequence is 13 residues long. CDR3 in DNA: TGCGCCAGCAGTACGACTAGCTCAAATGAGCAGTTCTTC. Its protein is CASSTTSSNEQFF.

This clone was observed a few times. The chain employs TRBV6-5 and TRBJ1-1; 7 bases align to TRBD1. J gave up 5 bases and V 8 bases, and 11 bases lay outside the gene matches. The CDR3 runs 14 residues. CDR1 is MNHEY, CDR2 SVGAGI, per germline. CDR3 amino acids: CASAVETGKTEAFF. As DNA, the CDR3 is TGTGCCAGCGCAGTAGAGACAGGGAAGACTGAAGCTTTCTTT.

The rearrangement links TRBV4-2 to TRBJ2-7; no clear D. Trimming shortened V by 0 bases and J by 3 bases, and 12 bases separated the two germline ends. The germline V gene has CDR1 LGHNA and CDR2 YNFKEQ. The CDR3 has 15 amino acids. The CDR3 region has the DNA TGTGCCAGCAGCCAAGAGGCAACCTTAAACTACGAGCAGTACTTC. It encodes CASSQEATLNYEQYF.

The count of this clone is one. The CDR3 loop reads CASSSAGTDTQYF. The CDR3 DNA sequence: TGTGCCAGCTCCTCTGCGGGGACCGATACGCAGTATTTT. The rearrangement joins TRBV9 to TRBJ2-3, with a weak D call TRBD2 (6 bases). Germline V gene sequence: CDR1 SGDLS, CDR2 YYNGEE. The CDR3 is made up of 13 amino acids. The V end was cut by 7 bases, the J end by 6 bases, with 15 bases between.

This chain's CDR3 is CASSLAGTEAFF. The CDR3 bases are TGTGCCAGCAGCTTAGCAGGTACTGAAGCTTTCTTT. This chain joins TRBV11-2 and TRBJ1-1; no clear D. This CDR3 contains 12 residues. The germline V and J ends were trimmed by 1 base and 5 bases, with 5 bases remaining between them. CDR1 is SGHAT, CDR2 FQNNGV, per germline.